This entry describes one T cell receptor beta chain. Its antigen is not known. With 60 Vbeta and 13 Jbeta primers, the PCR was carried out. The table came from immunoSEQ multiplex PCR; TCRdb's copy has only in-frame clones and leaves some out. This sample has under 200,000 clones, with around 78% found just once. This sample was taken from a study of cytomegalovirus exposure and HLA in healthy donors. General observations from the study: Sequencing depth across donors, presence/absence analyses assumed, was roughly uniform. Rarity held for most TCR sequences, but there were some public TCRs that occurred in many donors. Reportedly, cytomegalovirus status was diagnosed with high sensitivity and specificity. Most of the TCR beta V segments (in an earlier analysis) were productive either about 87% or about 30% of the time.

The sequence came from a man in his forties in good health and CMV-seronegative. The sample taken for sequencing was PBMCs.

The CDR3 loop is CASSHGATGSVDTQYF. The CDR3 bases are TGTGCCAGCTCACACGGGGCCACAGGGAGCGTGGATACGCAGTATTTT. The rearrangement links TRBV18 to TRBJ2-3; D is possibly TRBD1 (6 bases). The germline gives CDR1 KGHSH, CDR2 LQKENI. Trimming took 4 bases from V and 6 from J, leaving 20 bases between them. This CDR3 has 16 residues. The full variable domain, in which reference TRBV18 and TRBJ2-3 provide the parts outside the CDR3, is NAGVMQNPRHLVRRRGQEARLRCSPMKGHSHVYWYRQLPEEGLKFMVYLQKENIIDESGMPKERFSAEFPKEGPSILRIQQVVRGDSAAYFCASSHGATGSVDTQYFGPGTRLTVL.